These T cell receptor beta chains were read from a single sample in a study of T-cell reconstitution after alpha-beta-depleted transplantation in children. TCRdb reprocessed the PCR reads with MiXCR, giving one entry per CDR3 protein. The sample has roughly 570,000 distinct CDR3 sequences, 27% seen once; the top ten hold 36%. This sample comprised PBMCs, obtained before TCRalphabeta/CD19-depleted stem cell transplant. The receptor source for this set is a boy in the first two years of life with Wiskott-Aldrich syndrome, due to receive a stem cell transplant. Each CDR3 is given without its conserved first and last residue. The D gene is left open where the match is weak.

>-|TRBV18
ASSHGDGHYEQY
>-|TRBV7-2
ASSAVRFGTPRTQY
>-|TRBV2
ASRTKGPTRIPYEQY
>-|TRBV20-1
SAREPPLKGNEQF
>TRBD1|TRBV3-1
ASSRTGGHYGYT
>-|TRBV6-1
ASSVRGNGNTIY
>-|TRBV2
ASRRSAAYGYT
>TRBD1|TRBV6-1
ASSSRGNGNSPLH
>TRBD2|TRBV9
ASSGTSANTGELF
>TRBD1|TRBV15
ATAKTGGSTDTQY
>TRBD1|TRBV25-1
ASSDPTWDRRSSPLH
>-|TRBV5-1
ASSLASPTDTQY
>-|TRBV12-3/TRBV12-4
ASSNTNPALNSPLH
>-|TRBV18
ASSLDYPVSPLR
>-|TRBV20-1
SASNPAQSPFNEAF
>TRBD1|TRBV29-1
SARTGRDQPQH
>-|TRBV5-1
ASSLDGAYSYEQY
>-|TRBV7-8
ASSLNWNTEAF
>-|TRBV4-2
ASSQVGGTSTDTQY
>-|TRBV5-4
ASSSASGEETQY
>TRBD1|TRBV2
ASSPTGLSQETQY
>-|TRBV27
ASSSRSSNQPQH
>-|TRBV25-1
ASRGQGHSYEQY
>-|TRBV12-3/TRBV12-4
ASSHREYNEQF
>-|TRBV20-1
SARNSNQPQH
>TRBD2|TRBV27
ASSFRGTSGRSSYNEQF
>-|TRBV4-1
ASSQLRDNFSGNTIY
>TRBD2|TRBV15
ATSKMTSGNIQY
>TRBD2|TRBV10-3
ATKKLAGGSDTQY
>TRBD2|TRBV10-3
AISEGILSGRISGEQF